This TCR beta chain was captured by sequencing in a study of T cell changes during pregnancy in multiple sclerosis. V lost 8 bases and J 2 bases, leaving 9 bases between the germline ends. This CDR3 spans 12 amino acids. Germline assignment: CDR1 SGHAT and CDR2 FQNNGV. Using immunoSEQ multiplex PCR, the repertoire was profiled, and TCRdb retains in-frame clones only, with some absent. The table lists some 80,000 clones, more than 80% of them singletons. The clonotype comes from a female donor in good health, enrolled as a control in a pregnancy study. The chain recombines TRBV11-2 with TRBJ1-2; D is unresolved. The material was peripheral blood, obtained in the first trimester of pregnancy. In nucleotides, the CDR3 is TGTGCCAGCGAGGGCGGCAACTATGGCTACACCTTC. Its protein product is CASEGGNYGYTF.